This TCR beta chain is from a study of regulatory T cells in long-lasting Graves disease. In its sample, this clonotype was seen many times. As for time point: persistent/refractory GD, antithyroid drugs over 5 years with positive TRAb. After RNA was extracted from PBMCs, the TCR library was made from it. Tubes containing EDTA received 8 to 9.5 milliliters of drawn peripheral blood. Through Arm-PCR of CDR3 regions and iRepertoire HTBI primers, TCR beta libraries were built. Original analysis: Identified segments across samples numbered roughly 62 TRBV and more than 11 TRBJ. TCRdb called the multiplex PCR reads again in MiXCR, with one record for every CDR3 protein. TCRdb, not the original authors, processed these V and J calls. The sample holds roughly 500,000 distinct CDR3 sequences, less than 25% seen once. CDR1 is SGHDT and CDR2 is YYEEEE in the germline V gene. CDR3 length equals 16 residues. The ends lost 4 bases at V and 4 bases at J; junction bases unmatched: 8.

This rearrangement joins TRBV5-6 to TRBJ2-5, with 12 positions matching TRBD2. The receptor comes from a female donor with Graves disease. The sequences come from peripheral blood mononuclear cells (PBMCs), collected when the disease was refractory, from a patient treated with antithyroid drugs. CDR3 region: CASSPTSGRFRETQYF. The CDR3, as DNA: TGTGCCAGCAGCCCCACTAGCGGGAGGTTTCGAGAGACCCAGTACTTC.